This entry features one TCR beta chain sequence. Its antigen is unidentified. The data derive from a study of T cell responses to AZD1222 COVID-19 vaccine. Study-wide points: Reports indicate that nearly half of spike-specific TCRs are directed at unmutated variant regions. Dominant at 160-218 and 743-854, vaccine-associated CD4 TCRs also spanned spike. Repertoire collection took place solely once the T cell response had peaked.

There are 16 residues in the CDR3. Germline-derived CDR1 and CDR2 are SGHTS and YDEGEE. V lost 1 base and J 3 bases, leaving 13 bases between the germline ends. The assay was immunoSEQ multiplex PCR, and TCRdb's table has in-frame clones only and misses some. Counted here are about 93,000 clones, 65% to 90% occurring once; the ten biggest clones make up 6.3%. The origin of this receptor is an adult in good health. J is TRBJ1-4 and V is TRBV5-8; a weak D match, TRBD1 (6 bases). Here the sequenced sample was peripheral blood, taken on day 0 of AZD1222 vaccination. CDR3 region: CASSLLGGGANEKLFF. The CDR3 region has the DNA TGTGCCAGCAGCTTGTTAGGAGGGGGAGCTAATGAAAAACTGTTTTTT.